This entry features one TCR beta chain sequence. The clone's antigen remains unknown. No clone much larger than this one lies a single base away; base qualities are absent. This sample stems from a study of Ad26.COV2.S vaccination and SARS-CoV-2 variants (TCRdb year 2021). In terms of the full investigation: Vaccine-arm donors came from COV1001, a multicentre, randomized, double-blind, placebo-controlled phase I-IIa trial of Ad26.COV2.S in healthy adults. Dosing of Ad26.COV2.S was intramuscular, at either 5x10^10 or 1x10^11 viral particles, delivered as one shot or as two shots spaced 56 days apart. TCRbeta repertoire sequencing was used to assess the specificity and breadth of SARS-CoV-2-reactive T cell receptors after Ad26.COV2.S vaccination. A total of 32 samples were included in the TCR-sequenced set, comprising around 20 Ad26.COV2.S vaccine recipients, 5 placebo recipients and 8 SARS-CoV-2 convalescent individuals. Participants in the trial were split at random into five groups of five each, receiving low-dose or high-dose Ad26.COV2.S once or twice, or else placebo on both occasions. Throughout the experiments and outcome assessment, investigators stayed blinded to trial group allocation.

Study-wide conclusions, independent of this receptor: After vaccination, spike-specific CD8+ and CD4+ T cell responses were reported to show substantial breadth. According to the authors, total T cell responses may have been underestimated by the TCR breadth and depth analyses. Vaccine and placebo recipients had similar non-spike TCR breadth, a finding consistent with the vaccine containing only spike. The study lacked the statistical power to compare responses across vaccine doses or regimens. Spike-specific TCR breadth was higher in Ad26.COV2.S recipients than in placebo recipients (P = 0.0014).

The immunoSEQ Assay was used to sequence TCRbeta CDR3 regions. After extraction, genomic DNA underwent amplification by bias-controlled multiplex PCR, followed by high-throughput sequencing. On the authors' methods: Collapsing and filtering of sequences were performed to quantify the absolute abundance of each unique TCRbeta CDR3 region. T cell fraction was estimated by normalizing TCRbeta template counts to usable DNA, which was measured by amplifying reference genes present in all nucleated cells. Repertoire TCRs were annotated as SARS-CoV-2-specific by exact matching of V gene, CDR3 amino acid sequence and J gene to a known reactive TCR set. The reference SARS-CoV-2 TCR set was obtained from MIRA and was filtered for enrichment in COVID-19-positive ImmuneCODE repertoires, whereby public or cross-reactive TCRs were removed. Using the MIRA antigens, annotated TCRs were further analysed by specific ORF or by position within an ORF. Breadth was defined as annotated unique rearrangements over total unique productive rearrangements; depth was the summed frequency of those rearrangements. Group comparisons of TCR breadth used two-sided Wilcoxon rank-sum tests. TCRdb retrieved this table from immuneACCESS and kept in-frame rearrangements only. Not all clones are present; in checked studies, unresolved V genes account for under half, and no reason is known for the remainder. V and J calls and clone size are given by that table; D and trimming were obtained from the DNA. This sample gives almost 400,000 clones in total; 89% of them show up just once. The top ten constitute 1.9% of the sample.

The sample's treatment or condition, from its label and the paper: around 19 received Ad26.COV2.S at low or high dose, single or two shots; roughly five received placebo; per-sample allocation not given. Repertoires of vaccine and placebo recipients were sequenced from samples collected on day 63 after the first injection. In Cohort 1b, roughly 26 adults aged 18-55 years were enrolled at a single site in Boston, USA, between 29 July and 7 August 2020. Ad26.COV2.S consisted of a replication-incompetent adenovirus type 26 vector by which a prefusion-stabilized SARS-CoV-2 spike protein from the original Wuhan strain was expressed. The sequences come from peripheral blood, collected in a trial of Ad26.COV2.S vaccine versus placebo. The source is a person between 18 and 60 years old who received the Ad26.COV2.S COVID-19 vaccine or a placebo.

The CDR3 protein: CASSPWASGETQYF. The DNA reads as follows: TGTGCCAGCAGCCCCTGGGCCTCGGGGGAGACCCAGTACTTC. The rearranged segments are TRBV7-3 and TRBJ2-5; tentative D gene TRBD2, with 5 bases matching. Inclusive of the bounding cysteine and phenylalanine, the CDR3 is 14 residues long. Only CDR3 DNA remains: 42 bases, in frame from the first base. Sequences SGHTA (CDR1) and FQGTGA (CDR2) are obtained from the germline V gene. V is pared back by 5 bases and J by 5 bases, with 15 bases lying between the germline termini.